This T cell receptor beta chain was recorded in a study of T cell responses to AZD1222 COVID-19 vaccine (dated by TCRdb to the early 2020s). About the investigation overall: TCR sequencing covered over 230 trial participants: 200 to 210 given two doses of AZD1222 and 26 given two doses of MenACWY control vaccine. Trial participants were enrolled by age into 18-55, 56-69 and 70-plus year subgroups, with 148, 28 and 57 TCR-sequenced participants respectively. General findings and caveats noted by the study authors: The vaccine-associated CD4 TCRs covered the entire spike protein, and the dominant responses fell in regions 160-218 and 743-854. Spike-specific TCR breadth and depth rose significantly after two AZD1222 doses compared with day 0 and with MenACWY recipients. In the small 56-69-year group, the increase in depth fell short of significance, most likely because of low power. Participants were mostly white British and included more females than males, and it was suggested by the authors that clonal diversity may have been underestimated. Conclusions about previously exposed vaccinees are limited because only six or seven AZD1222 recipients were SARS-CoV-2 seropositive at baseline. Because no day 14 peak-response samples were available, the repertoires could be characterized only after the peak T cell response. Nearly half of unique spike-specific TCRs reportedly recognized epitopes outside regions mutated in the B.1.351 and B.1.1.7 variants.

The CDR3 regions of human TCRbeta chains were analyzed by immunosequencing. Concerning the study's data processing: Repertoire TCRs were checked for matches against a reference library of SARS-CoV-2-specific TCRs that had been generated using the MIRA antigen-specificity platform. Breadth meant the fraction of unique TCRs that were SARS-CoV-2-associated, whereas depth meant the fraction of total T cells that were SARS-CoV-2-associated. Each spike-specific TCR was assigned to its reactive spike region and to a CD4 or CD8 class using the MIRA data. Log10-transformed breadth and depth values were compared by one-way ANOVA with Sidak's multiple comparisons tests. Here the immuneACCESS table is served through TCRdb, limited to in-frame sequences with V and J called. Missing clones are a known gap in these copies; in checked studies unresolved V genes cover under half, and the rest lacks a known reason. That table gives V, J and clone size, and the DNA gave D and trimming. The sample has 130,000 or so clones on record, roughly 90% of them singletons. Of the sample, under 4.5% is held by the ten largest clones.

This sample's time point label indicates: about 28 days (+/-7) after the second vaccine dose. The treatment or condition label, as the study defines it: meningococcal conjugate vaccine given as trial control. Vaccinee samples were obtained from the UK trials COV001 and COV002, which included a single-blind randomized controlled phase 2/3 trial of AZD1222 (ChAdOx1 nCoV-19) in healthy adults. For TCRbeta chain sequencing, PBMC samples from trial participants were taken at day 0 and at day 28 after the second dose. CDR1 KGHSH and CDR2 LQKENI are derived from the germline V gene. The junction carries 11 bases between V and J, which are trimmed by 2 bases and 9 bases respectively. Reading from cysteine to phenylalanine, the CDR3 counts 13 amino acids. Solely the CDR3 DNA is kept, with 39 bases framed from the first base. As regards this clone: No cognate antigen has been identified for it. No base qualities exist here, and no much larger clone lies one base off it.

The TCR was taken from an adult who received the MenACWY meningococcal vaccine as a control. The starting material was peripheral blood, obtained 28 days after the second dose of the MenACWY control vaccine. The chain employs TRBV18 and TRBJ2-4; matching of 6 bases hints at TRBD2 as the D gene. The bases are TGTGCCAGCTCACCAGGAGGGTCGGGCATTCAGTACTTC. This translates into CASSPGGSGIQYF.